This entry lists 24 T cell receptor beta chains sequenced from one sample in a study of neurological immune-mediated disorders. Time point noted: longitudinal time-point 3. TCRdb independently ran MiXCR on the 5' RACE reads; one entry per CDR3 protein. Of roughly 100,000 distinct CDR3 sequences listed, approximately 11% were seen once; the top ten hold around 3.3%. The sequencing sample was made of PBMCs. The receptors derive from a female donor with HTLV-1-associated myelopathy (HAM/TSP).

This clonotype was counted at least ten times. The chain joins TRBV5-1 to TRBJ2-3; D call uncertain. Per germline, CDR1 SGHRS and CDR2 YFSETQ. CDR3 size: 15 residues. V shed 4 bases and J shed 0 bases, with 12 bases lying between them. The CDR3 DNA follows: TGCGCCAGCAGCAAGTCCTACCTCAGCACAGATACGCAGTATTTT. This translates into CASSKSYLSTDTQYF.

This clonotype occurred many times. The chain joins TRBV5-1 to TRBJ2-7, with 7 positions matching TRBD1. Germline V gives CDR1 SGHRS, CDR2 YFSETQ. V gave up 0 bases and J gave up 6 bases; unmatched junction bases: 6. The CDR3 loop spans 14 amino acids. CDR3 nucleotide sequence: TGCGCCAGCAGCTTGGGGGGACAGCTGGCCGAGCAGTACTTC. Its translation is CASSLGGQLAEQYF.

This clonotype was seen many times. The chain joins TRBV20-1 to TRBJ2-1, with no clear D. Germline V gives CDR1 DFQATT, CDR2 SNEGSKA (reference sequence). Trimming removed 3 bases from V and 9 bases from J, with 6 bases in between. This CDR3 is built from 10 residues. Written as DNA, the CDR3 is TGCAGTGCTAGTAGTGGTGAGCAGTTCTTC. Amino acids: CSASSGEQFF.

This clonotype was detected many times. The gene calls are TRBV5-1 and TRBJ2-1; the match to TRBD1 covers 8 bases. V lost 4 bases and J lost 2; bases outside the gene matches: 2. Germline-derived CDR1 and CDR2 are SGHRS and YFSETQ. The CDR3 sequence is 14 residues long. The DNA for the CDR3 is TGCGCCAGCAGCGGGACAGGACCCTACAATGAGCAGTTCTTC. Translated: CASSGTGPYNEQFF.

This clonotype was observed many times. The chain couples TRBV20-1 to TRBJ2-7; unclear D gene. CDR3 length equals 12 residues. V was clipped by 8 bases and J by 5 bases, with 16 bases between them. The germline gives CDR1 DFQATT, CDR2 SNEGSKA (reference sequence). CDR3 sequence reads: CSLPTPSNEQYF. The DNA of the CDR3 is TGCAGTCTCCCTACCCCGTCGAACGAGCAGTACTTC.

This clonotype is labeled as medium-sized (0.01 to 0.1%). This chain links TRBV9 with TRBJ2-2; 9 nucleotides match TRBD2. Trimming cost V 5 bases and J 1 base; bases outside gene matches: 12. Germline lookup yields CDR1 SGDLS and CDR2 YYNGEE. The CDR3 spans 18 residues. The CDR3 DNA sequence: TGTGCCAGCAGGGCGGCCAGCGGGGGGCCCATGAACACCGGGGAGCTGTTTTTT. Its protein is CASRAASGGPMNTGELFF.

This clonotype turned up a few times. The chain's CDR3 is CASSLGGDLLEQYF. CDR3 coding DNA: TGTGCCAGCAGCCTAGGGGGGGATCTACTAGAGCAGTACTTC. The chain carries TRBV12-3 or TRBV12-4 and TRBJ2-7; TRBD2 might be the D (7 bases). CDR3 length: 14 amino acids. V lost 6 bases and J 7 bases, leaving 19 bases between the germline ends.

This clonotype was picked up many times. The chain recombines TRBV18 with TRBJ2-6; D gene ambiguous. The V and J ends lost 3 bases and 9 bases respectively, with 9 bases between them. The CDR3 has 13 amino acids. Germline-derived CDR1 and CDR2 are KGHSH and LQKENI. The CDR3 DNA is TGTGCCAGCTCACCCGCCGAGATCAACGTCCTGACTTTC. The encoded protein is CASSPAEINVLTF.

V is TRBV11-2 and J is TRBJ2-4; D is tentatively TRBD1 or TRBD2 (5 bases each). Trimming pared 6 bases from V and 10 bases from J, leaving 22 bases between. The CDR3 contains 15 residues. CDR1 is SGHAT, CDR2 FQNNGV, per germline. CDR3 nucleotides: TGTGCCAGCAGTACTCCTGGACATGGAGGCCGGATTCAGTACTTC. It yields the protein CASSTPGHGGRIQYF.

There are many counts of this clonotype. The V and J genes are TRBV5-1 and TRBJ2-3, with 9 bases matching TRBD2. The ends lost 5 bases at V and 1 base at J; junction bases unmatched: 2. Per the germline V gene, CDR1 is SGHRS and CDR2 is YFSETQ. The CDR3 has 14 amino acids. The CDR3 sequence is CASRSSGGTDTQYF. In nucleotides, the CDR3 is TGCGCCAGCAGGTCTAGCGGGGGCACAGATACGCAGTATTTT.

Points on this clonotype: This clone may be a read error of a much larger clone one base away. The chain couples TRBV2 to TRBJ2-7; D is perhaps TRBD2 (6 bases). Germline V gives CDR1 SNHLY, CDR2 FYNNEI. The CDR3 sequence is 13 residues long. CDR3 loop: CAISRGIAYEQYF. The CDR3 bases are TGTGCCATCAGTCGCGGGATTGCCTACGAGCAGTACTTC. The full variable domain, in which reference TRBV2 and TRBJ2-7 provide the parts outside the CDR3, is EPEVTQTPSHQVTQMGQEVILRCVPISNHLYFYWYRQILGQKVEFLVSFYNNEISEKSEIFDDQFSVERPDGSNFTLKIRSTKLEDSAMYFCAISRGIAYEQYFGPGTRLTVT.

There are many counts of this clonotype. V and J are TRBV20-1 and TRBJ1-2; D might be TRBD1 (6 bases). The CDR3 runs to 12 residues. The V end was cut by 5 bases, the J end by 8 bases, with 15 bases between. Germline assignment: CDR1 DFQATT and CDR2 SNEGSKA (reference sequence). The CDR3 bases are TGCAGTGCTCAAGAGGGGGGCAGGGGCTACACCTTC. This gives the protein CSAQEGGRGYTF.

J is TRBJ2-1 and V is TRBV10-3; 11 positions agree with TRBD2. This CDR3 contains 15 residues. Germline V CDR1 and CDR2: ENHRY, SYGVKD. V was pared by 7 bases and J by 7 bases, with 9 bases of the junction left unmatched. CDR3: CAITGTSGGGNEQFF. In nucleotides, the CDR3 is TGTGCCATCACTGGGACTAGCGGAGGGGGGAATGAGCAGTTCTTC.

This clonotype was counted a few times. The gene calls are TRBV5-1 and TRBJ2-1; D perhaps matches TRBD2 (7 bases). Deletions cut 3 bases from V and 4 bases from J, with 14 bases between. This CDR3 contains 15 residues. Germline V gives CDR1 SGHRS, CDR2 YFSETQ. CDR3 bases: TGCGCCAGCAGCTACCTAGGGGGGGAATACAATGAGCAGTTCTTC. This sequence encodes CASSYLGGEYNEQFF.

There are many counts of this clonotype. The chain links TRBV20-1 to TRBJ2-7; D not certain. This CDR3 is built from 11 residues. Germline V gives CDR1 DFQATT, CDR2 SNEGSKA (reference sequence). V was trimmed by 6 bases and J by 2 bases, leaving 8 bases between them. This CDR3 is CSAYRAYEQYF. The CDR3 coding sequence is TGCAGTGCCTATAGGGCCTACGAGCAGTACTTC.

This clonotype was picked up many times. The DNA of the CDR3 is TGCGCCAGCAGCCGTTCGGGGGGATTTATAATCTACGAGCAGTACTTC. Its translation is CASSRSGGFIIYEQYF. The chain joins TRBV5-1 to TRBJ2-7; 7 bases match TRBD2. The ends lost 4 bases at V and 3 bases at J; junction bases unmatched: 13. The CDR3 is 16 amino acids. Germline loops: CDR1 SGHRS, CDR2 YFSETQ.

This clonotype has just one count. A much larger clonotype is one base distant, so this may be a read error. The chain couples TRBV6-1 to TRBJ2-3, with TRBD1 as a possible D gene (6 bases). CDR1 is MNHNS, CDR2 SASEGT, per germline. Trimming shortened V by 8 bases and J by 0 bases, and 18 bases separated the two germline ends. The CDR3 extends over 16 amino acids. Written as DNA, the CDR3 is TGTGCCAGCTCTAAGAGGGGGAGCATGAGCACAGATACGCAGTATTTT. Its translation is CASSKRGSMSTDTQYF.

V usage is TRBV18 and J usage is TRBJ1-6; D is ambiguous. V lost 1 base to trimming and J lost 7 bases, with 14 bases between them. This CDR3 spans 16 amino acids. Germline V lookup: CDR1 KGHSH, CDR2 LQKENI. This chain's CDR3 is CASSPLDVGLNSPLHF. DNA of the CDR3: TGTGCCAGCTCACCACTGGACGTAGGATTAAATTCACCCCTCCACTTT.

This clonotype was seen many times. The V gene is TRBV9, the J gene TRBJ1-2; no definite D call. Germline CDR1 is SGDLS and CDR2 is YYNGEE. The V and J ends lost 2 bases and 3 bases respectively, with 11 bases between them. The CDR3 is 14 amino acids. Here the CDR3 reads CASSVTANDYGYTF. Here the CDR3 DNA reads TGTGCCAGCAGCGTTACCGCGAACGACTATGGCTACACCTTC. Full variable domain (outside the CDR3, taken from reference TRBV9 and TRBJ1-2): DSGVTQTPKHLITATGQRVTLRCSPRSGDLSVYWYQQSLDQGLQFLIQYYNGEERAKGNILERFSAQQFPDLHSELNLSSLELGDSALYFCASSVTANDYGYTFGSGTRLTVV.

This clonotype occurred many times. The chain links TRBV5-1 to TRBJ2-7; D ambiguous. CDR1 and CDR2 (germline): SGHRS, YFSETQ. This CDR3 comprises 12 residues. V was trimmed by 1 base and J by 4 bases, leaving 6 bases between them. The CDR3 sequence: CASSLMGYEQYF. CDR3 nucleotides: TGCGCCAGCAGCTTGATGGGGTACGAGCAGTACTTC.

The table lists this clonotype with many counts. CDR3 residues: CASSLARWDTQYF. The CDR3 region has the DNA TGCGCCAGCAGCTTGGCCAGGTGGGATACGCAGTATTTT. The V call is TRBV5-1, the J call TRBJ2-3; no firm D call. Germline V gene lookup returns CDR1 SGHRS and CDR2 YFSETQ. The CDR3 consists of 13 residues. V was shortened by 0 bases and J by 6 bases, with 8 bases between the two germline ends.

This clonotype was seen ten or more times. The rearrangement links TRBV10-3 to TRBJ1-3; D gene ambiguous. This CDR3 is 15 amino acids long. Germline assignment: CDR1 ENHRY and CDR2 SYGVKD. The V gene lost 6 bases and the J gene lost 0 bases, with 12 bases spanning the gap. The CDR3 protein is CAISLWKFSGNTIYF. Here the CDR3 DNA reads TGTGCCATCAGCCTTTGGAAGTTCTCTGGAAACACCATATATTTT.

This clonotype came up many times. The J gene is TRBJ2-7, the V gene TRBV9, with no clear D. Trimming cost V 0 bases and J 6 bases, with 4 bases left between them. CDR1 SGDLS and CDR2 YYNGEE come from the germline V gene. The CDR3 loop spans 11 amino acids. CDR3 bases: TGTGCCAGCAGCGTAGGGGGCGAGCAGTACTTC. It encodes CASSVGGEQYF. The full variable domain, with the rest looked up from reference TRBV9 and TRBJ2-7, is DSGVTQTPKHLITATGQRVTLRCSPRSGDLSVYWYQQSLDQGLQFLIQYYNGEERAKGNILERFSAQQFPDLHSELNLSSLELGDSALYFCASSVGGEQYFGPGTRLTVT.

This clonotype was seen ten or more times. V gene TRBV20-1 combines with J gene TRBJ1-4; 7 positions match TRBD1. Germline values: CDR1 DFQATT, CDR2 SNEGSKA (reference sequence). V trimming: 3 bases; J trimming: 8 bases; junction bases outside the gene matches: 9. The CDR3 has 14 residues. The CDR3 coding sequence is TGCAGTGCTAGTAGCCCCAGGGGGGGGGAAAAACTGTTTTTT. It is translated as CSASSPRGGEKLFF.